This T cell receptor (beta chain) came from a study of blood T cell repertoires in COVID-19. Study overall: Acute and convalescent COVID-19 samples came from the United States, Italy and Spain. PBMCs, B-cell-depleted T cells, or T cells were the source of the cDNA or gDNA that made up the material.

Clones were sequenced by immunoSEQ multiplex PCR, and TCRdb holds only the in-frame ones, with some missing. The profile shows tens of thousands of clones, approximately 86% of them singletons. This CDR3 contains 15 residues. J gave up 4 bases and V 5 bases, and 12 bases lay outside the gene matches. The V gene's germline CDR1 is SQVTM and CDR2 ANQGSEA. This TCR was sampled from a man aged 55 to 69 with acute or convalescent COVID-19. V usage is TRBV29-1 and J usage is TRBJ1-1, with 8 bases lining up with TRBD1. Sequenced sample: peripheral blood. The CDR3 region is CSVKAGGVMATEAFF. CDR3 sequence (DNA): TGCAGCGTTAAGGCAGGGGGCGTAATGGCCACTGAAGCTTTCTTT. The full variable domain, completed using reference TRBV29-1 and TRBJ1-1, is SAVISQKPSRDICQRGTSLTIQCQVDSQVTMMFWYRQQPGQSLTLIATANQGSEATYESGFVIDKFPISRPNLTFSTLTVSNMSPEDSSIYLCSVKAGGVMATEAFFGQGTRLTVV.